This section outlines one T cell receptor beta chain sequence together with its context. The antigen is not known. The data stem from a study of shared clonotypes between healthy human individuals. Study information: Aged 18 to 49, the donors were a couple of women and three men.

Authors' methods: In the immunoSEQ data, sequences were junction-only and lacked quality scores, so filtering differed. The repertoire was sequenced with immunoSEQ multiplex PCR; TCRdb's copy has only in-frame clones and lacks some. V and J calls and clone size are as listed in that table; D and trimming were resolved from the DNA. The sample lists approximately 1.5 million clones, roughly 98.5% occurring once. Study-wide results and caveats: In a few donors, about 5% of naive CD4 clonotypes appeared in common.

Germline CDR1 SNHLY, CDR2 FYNNEI. The CDR3 totals 14 residues. The V gene lost 4 bases and the J gene lost 0 bases, with 10 bases spanning the gap. All donors were Caucasian adults living in Nashville, Tennessee. Sequenced input: naive CD4+ T cells sorted from blood. Subset of the sample: CD45RA+ positively selected. This rearrangement joins TRBV2 to TRBJ2-7; D remains unclear. The clonotype comes from a man aged 25-45 years in good health. CDR3 DNA sequence: TGTGCCAGCAGTGTTTCCTCGCCCTCCTACGAGCAGTACTTC. It yields the protein CASSVSSPSYEQYF.